What follows are 14 T cell receptor beta chains derived from one specimen sequenced in a study of cytomegalovirus exposure and HLA in healthy donors. Both 60 Vbeta primers and 13 Jbeta primers went into the PCR. Using immunoSEQ multiplex PCR, the repertoire was profiled, and TCRdb retains in-frame clones only, with some absent. The sample lists about 100,000 clones, about 75% occurring once. The specimen sequenced was PBMCs. These receptors were obtained from a man aged 35-49 years in good health and CMV-seropositive.

V and J are TRBV6-5 and TRBJ1-1; the D is unclear. V lost 6 bases to trimming and J lost 7 bases, with 21 bases between them. The CDR3 consists of 15 residues. Looked up from germline, CDR1 is MNHEY and CDR2 is SVGAGI. In nucleotides, the CDR3 is TGTGCCAGCAGAAAATCCCTACAGCCACCCAATGAAGCTTTCTTT. It specifies CASRKSLQPPNEAFF.

The genes are TRBV6-6 and TRBJ2-7, with D possibly TRBD2 on 7 matching bases. This CDR3 is built from 15 residues. CDR1 is MNHNY, CDR2 SVGAGI, per germline (reference sequence). The V end lost 7 bases, the J end lost 4 bases, and 20 bases lay between the germline ends. CDR3 bases: TGTGCCAGCAACCCGGCGTGGGGGGGCCGGTACGAGCAGTACTTC. Translated, it gives CASNPAWGGRYEQYF.

This chain links TRBV29-1 with TRBJ1-4; D may be TRBD1 (5 bases). Trimming left V 0 bases short and J 4 bases short, with 12 bases between. Per the germline V gene, CDR1 is SQVTM and CDR2 is ANQGSEA. The CDR3 has 15 residues. The CDR3 protein is CSVEDRDSFNEKLFF. The DNA for the CDR3 is TGCAGCGTTGAAGATCGCGACAGCTTTAATGAAAAACTGTTTTTT.

The CDR3 is CASSQAMRYTGELFF. The CDR3 DNA reads as TGTGCCAGCAGCCAAGCAATGAGGTACACCGGGGAGCTGTTTTTT. The chain combines TRBV14 with TRBJ2-2; no definite D call. Germline assignment: CDR1 SGHDN and CDR2 FVKESK. The CDR3 is 15 residues long. V lost 1 base, J lost 3 bases, and 9 bases lay in between.

This chain joins TRBV6-5 and TRBJ1-1; D not resolved. The CDR3 is 15 residues long. CDR1 is MNHEY and CDR2 is SVGAGI in the germline V gene. The V and J ends lost 7 bases and 3 bases respectively, with 18 bases between them. In DNA, the CDR3 is TGTGCCAGCACCCCTCGACTGGGTCGGGACACTGAAGCTTTCTTT. Translated: CASTPRLGRDTEAFF.

The chain employs TRBV28 and TRBJ2-1, with TRBD2 identical over 9 bases. V was pared by 2 bases and J by 6 bases, with 17 bases of the junction left unmatched. This CDR3 contains 19 residues. The V gene's germline CDR1 is MDHEN and CDR2 SYDVKM. The CDR3 here is CASSLNVRGFGTSFNEQFF. Here the CDR3 DNA reads TGTGCCAGCAGTTTAAACGTTCGGGGTTTTGGGACTAGCTTCAATGAGCAGTTCTTC.

The V gene is TRBV2, the J gene TRBJ2-2; 15 bases fit TRBD2. CDR1 is SNHLY, CDR2 FYNNEI, per germline. The V and J ends lost 8 bases and 4 bases, in that order; junction bases with no gene match: 5. The CDR3 contains 16 residues. As DNA, the CDR3 is TGTGCCAGCGCCGGACTAGCGGGGGGGCGCACCGGGGAGCTGTTTTTT. This encodes CASAGLAGGRTGELFF.

The gene calls are TRBV2 and TRBJ2-2, with 7 bases aligning to TRBD1. Germline V lookup: CDR1 SNHLY, CDR2 FYNNEI. The V and J ends lost 4 bases and 6 bases, in that order; junction bases with no gene match: 23. CDR3 size: 20 residues. The CDR3, as DNA: TGTGCCAGCAGTGCTCCCACGGGGTCGTGGGAGAGGGGGCGATCCGGGGAGCTGTTTTTT. This sequence encodes CASSAPTGSWERGRSGELFF.

The DNA for the CDR3 is TGCAGCGTTGCTACAACTAGCGGGGTGACAGATACGCAGTATTTT. Its protein is CSVATTSGVTDTQYF. This chain connects TRBV29-1 to TRBJ2-3, with 10 bases that match TRBD2. Germline values: CDR1 SQVTM, CDR2 ANQGSEA. This CDR3 region has 15 residues. Losses at the gene ends were 4 bases for V and 3 bases for J; bases not matched to a gene: 7.

This clone was seen only a few times. The chain is built from TRBV6-1 and TRBJ2-7, with 10 nucleotides matching TRBD1. The CDR3 contains 14 residues. Trimming removed 8 bases from V and 5 bases from J; junction bases left unmatched: 9. Germline values: CDR1 MNHNS, CDR2 SASEGT. The CDR3 is CASLDRGLVNEQYF. CDR3 DNA: TGTGCCAGCCTCGACAGGGGGCTCGTAAACGAGCAGTACTTC.

V gene TRBV4-1 combines with J gene TRBJ2-5; 8 nucleotides match TRBD1. V dropped 4 bases and J dropped 5; count of bases not matched to a gene: 12. Germline lookup yields CDR1 MGHRA and CDR2 YSYEKL. The CDR3 covers 16 residues. The CDR3 spells CASSPLWAGGEETQYF. CDR3 bases: TGCGCCAGCAGCCCCCTTTGGGCAGGGGGCGAGGAGACCCAGTACTTC.

V and J are TRBV5-1 and TRBJ1-2; D gene ambiguous. This CDR3 has 13 amino acids. Germline V CDR1 and CDR2: SGHRS, YFSETQ. Trimming cost V 0 bases and J 8 bases, with 11 bases left between them. The CDR3 nucleotides read TGCGCCAGCAGCTTGGGGCAGGAATTAGGCTACACCTTC. Its translation: CASSLGQELGYTF. Supplemented by reference TRBV5-1 and TRBJ1-2, the full variable domain reads KAGVTQTPRYLIKTRGQQVTLSCSPISGHRSVSWYQQTPGQGLQFLFEYFSETQRNKGNFPGRFSGRQFSNSRSEMNVSTLELGDSALYLCASSLGQELGYTFGSGTRLTVV.

A few counts support this clone. The chain joins TRBV28 to TRBJ2-3; a weak D match, TRBD1 (6 bases). The CDR3 has 15 amino acids. Trimming left V 6 bases short and J 2 bases short, with 15 bases between. Germline CDR1 is MDHEN and CDR2 is SYDVKM. DNA for the CDR3: TGTGCCAGCAGCCCGCCGGACAGACTCACAGATACGCAGTATTTT. Translating gives CASSPPDRLTDTQYF.

Here the CDR3 DNA reads TGCGCCAGCAGCCTCCGACAGGGAACTCGAGAGACCCAGTACTTC. Translating gives CASSLRQGTRETQYF. The gene calls are TRBV5-1 and TRBJ2-5; 7 bases match TRBD1. Germline V gene data show CDR1 as SGHRS and CDR2 as YFSETQ. The length of the CDR3 is 15 residues. J lost 4 bases, V lost 4 bases, and 10 bases had no gene match.